The rows below give T cell receptor beta chains drawn from one sample of a study of cytomegalovirus exposure and HLA in healthy donors. Method: immunoSEQ multiplex PCR; TCRdb's copy keeps in-frame clones and lacks some. The sample includes 200,000 to 250,000 clones, roughly 80% of them seen just once. The sequencing input was PBMCs. The receptors originated from a man in his forties or fifties in good health and CMV-seronegative. CDR3s include the opening cysteine and the closing phenylalanine or tryptophan. Fields, in order: CDR3 length, V gene, J gene, CDR3 protein.

13	TRBV2	TRBJ2-7	CASSAPDSYEQYF
15	TRBV23-1	TRBJ1-2	CASKPLPGLRYGYTF
16	TRBV19	TRBJ1-3	CASSIVPAAGWNTIYF
11	TRBV29-1	TRBJ2-7	CSVIQGLEQYF
15	TRBV6-6	TRBJ2-1	CASRRTSGPYNEQFF
13	TRBV7-2	TRBJ1-2	CASRPGGRQGYTF
14	TRBV7-3	TRBJ2-1	CASSLKAGRDEQFF
14	TRBV7-6	TRBJ1-2	CASSPLTGAYGYTF
14	TRBV9	TRBJ1-1	CASSVGGYHTEAFF
15	TRBV6-1	TRBJ2-5	CASSEDTEIQETQYF
15	TRBV2	TRBJ1-3	CASSPTGVPGNTIYF
16	TRBV2	TRBJ2-3	CASSGDGRAKTDTQYF
13	TRBV5-1	TRBJ2-7	CASSLSKNYEQYF
16	TRBV27	TRBJ1-2	CASSPFTGGFGYGYTF
16	TRBV25-1	TRBJ2-6	CAVKRARPLWANVLTF
14	TRBV5-1	TRBJ2-7	CASSFSGFRAEQHF
16	TRBV28	TRBJ2-7	CASSSRTGLRTYEQYF
16	TRBV27	TRBJ2-5	CASRAGRLAGGRDQYF
14	TRBV6-5	TRBJ1-4	CASRDRQVSEKLFF
16	TRBV4-2	TRBJ2-1	CASSQGGGGAFDEQFF
16	TRBV4-2	TRBJ2-1	CASSQEVGTGNNEQFF
16	TRBV7-3	TRBJ2-2	CASSLASGRFTGELFF
17	TRBV27	TRBJ2-6	CASRPILQVSGANVLTF
16	TRBV28	TRBJ1-4	CASSFLGSAGNEKLFF
15	TRBV6-5	TRBJ2-1	CASSYSGTTYNEQFF
15	TRBV9	NA	CASSFGGQGPYEQYF
13	TRBV27	TRBJ1-1	CASSPNRNTEAFF
15	TRBV5-8	TRBJ1-3	CASSRAGFSGNTIYF
17	TRBV18	TRBJ2-1	CASSPGLAGASYNEQFF
15	TRBV9	TRBJ2-7	CASSVGGQISYEQYF
16	TRBV2	TRBJ1-2	CASSEPRQGRNYGYTF
15	TRBV29-1	TRBJ2-5	CSAIVGGRGRETQYF
14	TRBV7-3	TRBJ2-7	CASSLTRGSSEQYF
14	TRBV30	TRBJ1-1	CAWSLRVRNTEAFF
16	TRBV18	TRBJ2-1	CASSGGLRSSYNEQFF
14	TRBV6-1	TRBJ2-5	CAGHMGTGVQTQYF
14	TRBV5-6	TRBJ2-7	CASSLLGQAYEQYF
13	TRBV5-1	TRBJ1-1	CASSLPRGDEAFF
15	TRBV28	TRBJ1-5	CASSLVTPGKQPQHF
15	TRBV7-9	TRBJ2-7	CASSLGQVLSYEQYF
15	TRBV19	TRBJ2-7	CASRGPGQGSYEQYF
14	TRBV28	TRBJ2-6	CASTGTTGANVLTF
15	TRBV27	TRBJ2-2	CASSLVFANTGELFF
16	TRBV9	TRBJ2-7	CASSVSASGISYEQYF
13	TRBV19	TRBJ2-1	CASRGEVDNEQFF
15	TRBV19	TRBJ1-5	CASSTAGTQREPQHF
15	TRBV27	TRBJ1-1	CASSFAGTGHTEAFF
19	TRBV7-7	TRBJ2-5	CASSSLRGGLAGKDETQYF
15	TRBV28	TRBJ2-7	CASKPTPAEAYEQYF
14	TRBV30	TRBJ1-5	CAWREGAGNQPQHF
13	TRBV29-1	TRBJ2-1	CSVVRTGNNEQFF
14	TRBV7-3	TRBJ1-5	CASSPLGQGEPQHF